These T cell receptor beta chains were read from a single sample in a study of blood T cell repertoires in COVID-19. Using immunoSEQ multiplex PCR, the repertoire was profiled, and TCRdb retains in-frame clones only, with some absent. The sample lists about half a million clones; roughly 87% were seen once. Sequencing input: peripheral blood. These receptors were collected from a man aged 18-30 years with COVID-19, enrolled during active disease. Each CDR3 is given with its conserved first and last residue. Fields, in order: V gene, J gene, clone size, D gene, CDR3 DNA, CDR3 protein. D genes are given only for firm matches. Rows may omit the clone size; those that give it use once, few, many or a size class.

V gene: TRBV18; J gene: TRBJ1-1; clone size: NA; D gene: NA; CDR3 DNA: TGTGCCAGCTCACCCAGAGAGGGTGAAGCTTTCTTT; CDR3 protein: CASSPREGEAFF
V gene: TRBV19; J gene: TRBJ2-5; clone size: NA; D gene: TRBD2; CDR3 DNA: TGTGCCAGTAGTATCGGGGGGAAGGGAGGCCAAGAGACCCAGTACTTC; CDR3 protein: CASSIGGKGGQETQYF
V gene: TRBV6-1; J gene: TRBJ2-7; clone size: once; D gene: NA; CDR3 DNA: TGTGCCAGCAGTGAATCTGTTAGCGCAACCTACGAGCAGTACTTC; CDR3 protein: CASSESVSATYEQYF
V gene: TRBV9; J gene: TRBJ1-6; clone size: NA; D gene: NA; CDR3 DNA: TGTGCCAGCAGCCCAGGGGCTGGTTCACCCCTCCACTTT; CDR3 protein: CASSPGAGSPLHF
V gene: TRBV16; J gene: TRBJ1-3; clone size: NA; D gene: NA; CDR3 DNA: TGTGCCAGCAGCCGACTTGGAGGCTCTGGAAACACCATATATTTT; CDR3 protein: CASSRLGGSGNTIYF
V gene: TRBV30; J gene: TRBJ1-6; clone size: NA; D gene: NA; CDR3 DNA: TGTGCCTGGAGCCCCAGGGGAGGGAATTCACCCCTCCACTTT; CDR3 protein: CAWSPRGGNSPLHF
V gene: TRBV7-9; J gene: TRBJ2-3; clone size: few; D gene: NA; CDR3 DNA: TGTGCCAGCAGCTTAGGAACTAGTGCAGATACGCAGTATTTT; CDR3 protein: CASSLGTSADTQYF
V gene: TRBV11-3; J gene: TRBJ2-1; clone size: NA; D gene: TRBD2; CDR3 DNA: TGTGCCAGCAGCGCCCGGACTAGCGGGAGGGCCAATGAGCAGTTCTTC; CDR3 protein: CASSARTSGRANEQFF
V gene: TRBV7-9; J gene: TRBJ1-5; clone size: NA; D gene: NA; CDR3 DNA: TGTGCCAGCAGCCGAGGACAGTCTAGCAATCAGCCCCAGCATTTT; CDR3 protein: CASSRGQSSNQPQHF
V gene: TRBV3-1/TRBV3-2; J gene: TRBJ1-1; clone size: NA; D gene: NA; CDR3 DNA: TGTGCCAGCAGTCCACTCGACAGGAGGAAAAGGGAAGCTTTCTTT; CDR3 protein: CASSPLDRRKREAFF
V gene: TRBV29-1; J gene: TRBJ2-2; clone size: NA; D gene: NA; CDR3 DNA: TGCAGCGCCACGGGCCGGGGTCCAAACACCGGGGAGCTGTTTTTT; CDR3 protein: CSATGRGPNTGELFF
V gene: TRBV11-2; J gene: TRBJ2-1; clone size: NA; D gene: NA; CDR3 DNA: TGTGCCAGCAGCCAAGGGCGGGGTTTGATGGCTCGAAATCACAATGAGCAGTTCTTC; CDR3 protein: CASSQGRGLMARNHNEQFF
V gene: TRBV6-5; J gene: TRBJ1-2; clone size: NA; D gene: TRBD1; CDR3 DNA: TGTGCCAGCAGACCAGGGACAGGGATAGAAGGCTACACCTTC; CDR3 protein: CASRPGTGIEGYTF
V gene: TRBV5-1; J gene: TRBJ2-7; clone size: NA; D gene: NA; CDR3 DNA: TGCGCCAGCAGCTTGTCCCCAGGCCAATACGAGCAGTACTTC; CDR3 protein: CASSLSPGQYEQYF
V gene: TRBV24-1; J gene: TRBJ1-1; clone size: NA; D gene: NA; CDR3 DNA: TGTGCCACCAGTGACCCGACAGGTTCTGAAGCTTTCTTT; CDR3 protein: CATSDPTGSEAFF
V gene: TRBV28; J gene: TRBJ2-7; clone size: NA; D gene: TRBD2; CDR3 DNA: TGTGCCAGCAACCCTGCGGGAGATGTCTACGAGCAGTACTTC; CDR3 protein: CASNPAGDVYEQYF
V gene: TRBV6-4; J gene: TRBJ2-3; clone size: NA; D gene: TRBD2; CDR3 DNA: TGTGCCAGCAGTGACTCGAGCGGGGGGGCCACAGATACGCAGTATTTT; CDR3 protein: CASSDSSGGATDTQYF
V gene: TRBV18; J gene: TRBJ1-1; clone size: NA; D gene: NA; CDR3 DNA: TGTGCCAGCTCACCACGAGGGAAACAAAGGTGGGACACTGAAGCTTTCTTT; CDR3 protein: CASSPRGKQRWDTEAFF
V gene: TRBV7-8; J gene: TRBJ2-3; clone size: many; D gene: TRBD2; CDR3 DNA: TGTGCCAGCAGCATAGCAGGCGGGGGGGGGACAGATACGCAGTATTTT; CDR3 protein: CASSIAGGGGTDTQYF
V gene: TRBV25-1; J gene: TRBJ1-2; clone size: once; D gene: NA; CDR3 DNA: TGTGCCAGCAGTGAAATGCAGGCACTCTATGGCTACACCTTC; CDR3 protein: CASSEMQALYGYTF
V gene: TRBV4-2; J gene: TRBJ1-4; clone size: NA; D gene: TRBD1; CDR3 DNA: TGTGCCAGCAGCCAAGCCAGGGGGCGATCTCTGAGTGAAAAACTGTTTTTT; CDR3 protein: CASSQARGRSLSEKLFF
V gene: TRBV13; J gene: TRBJ2-7; clone size: NA; D gene: TRBD2; CDR3 DNA: TGTGCCAGCAGCATTAGCGGGAGGGCCTATCGGGGGCCCTACGAGCAGTACTTC; CDR3 protein: CASSISGRAYRGPYEQYF
V gene: TRBV20-1; J gene: TRBJ1-1; clone size: NA; D gene: NA; CDR3 DNA: TGCAGTGCCGTGGGGGGGACTGAAGCTTTCTTT; CDR3 protein: CSAVGGTEAFF
V gene: TRBV15; J gene: TRBJ2-1; clone size: NA; D gene: TRBD1; CDR3 DNA: TGTGCCACCAGCCGCGACAGGGGAGTCAATGAGCAGTTCTTC; CDR3 protein: CATSRDRGVNEQFF
V gene: TRBV6-6; J gene: TRBJ2-1; clone size: NA; D gene: NA; CDR3 DNA: TGTGCCAGCAGGGGAGCCCTACGGGAGTACGTCAATGAGCAGTTCTTC; CDR3 protein: CASRGALREYVNEQFF
V gene: TRBV9; J gene: TRBJ2-7; clone size: NA; D gene: TRBD2; CDR3 DNA: TGTGCCAGCGCGGGGGGGCCGGACGAGCAGTACTTC; CDR3 protein: CASAGGPDEQYF
V gene: TRBV6-5; J gene: TRBJ1-4; clone size: NA; D gene: TRBD1; CDR3 DNA: TGTGCCAGCAGTTACGAGGGGACAGGAGGAAAACTGTTTTTT; CDR3 protein: CASSYEGTGGKLFF